Given below is one T cell receptor (beta chain) in context. Its specificity is not known. The data are from a study of OX40 agonist ivuxolimab in advanced cancers. Study-level background: At doses from 0.01 to 10 mg/kg, patients were given intravenous ivuxolimab every 2 weeks. General observations from the study: Clones of CD4+ and CD8+ blood T cells grew by week 6 at doses of 0.1 to 3.0 mg/kg.

This table comes from immunoSEQ multiplex PCR, and its TCRdb copy is limited to in-frame clones, with some not included. The sample consists of fewer than 85,000 clones, approximately 80% of them appearing once. The sequencing used CD4+ or CD8+ T cells sorted from blood, collected in a trial of the OX40 agonist ivuxolimab. The sequence was collected from an adult with an advanced solid tumor such as melanoma, head and neck, liver or kidney cancer.

CDR3 nucleotide sequence: TGTGCCAGCATGGGCGGGGGCCAAGAGACCCAGTACTTC. This sequence encodes CASMGGGQETQYF. This chain joins TRBV12-1 and TRBJ2-5; no check of the table's D call, TRBD2, against the DNA was made. TRBV12-1 is listed as a pseudogene. The CDR3 extends over 13 amino acids.